This TCR beta chain was sequenced during a study of T-cell memory formation after mild COVID-19. Findings of the study overall: Whether day 37 second-wave clones are SARS-CoV-2-specific was not confirmed. A subset of responding clones appeared in pre-infection memory, suggesting cross-reactive memory joined.

With respect to this clonotype: Its antigen is not known.

Barcoded TCR alpha and TCR beta cDNA libraries with UMIs came from 5'RACE using constant-segment primers. From the 5' RACE reads, TCRdb called clonotypes with MiXCR, one entry per CDR3 protein. Of about 200,000 distinct CDR3 sequences in the sample, 16% were seen once. This CDR3 contains 17 residues. The germline V and J ends were trimmed by 0 bases and 6 bases, with 17 bases remaining between them. Germline assignment: CDR1 MNHNS and CDR2 SASEGT. Sequences were obtained from PBMCs or a T cell subset sorted from them (not recorded which). The genes are TRBV6-1 and TRBJ2-2; a weak D match, TRBD1 (5 bases). This receptor was obtained from an adult woman who had mild COVID-19 (a few samples of this study predate the infection). Cell type and time point are not known. Written as DNA, the CDR3 is TGTGCCAGCAGTGAAGCTTCAGGGATCGTCTTCGCCGGGGAGCTGTTTTTT. Residues: CASSEASGIVFAGELFF.